These 28 T cell receptor beta chains originate from one sample sequenced in a study of blood T cell repertoires in COVID-19. Here immunoSEQ multiplex PCR was the method, and the copy in TCRdb shows in-frame clones only, minus some. The sample shows about 68,000 clones, roughly 85% of them seen only once. The sample was peripheral blood. These receptors all come from a man younger than 45 with acute or convalescent COVID-19.

The chain combines TRBV6-2 or TRBV6-3 with TRBJ2-3, with TRBD2 matching over 9 bases. Unmatched junction bases numbered 16, after V lost 6 bases and J lost 0 bases. Looked up from germline, CDR1 is MNHEY and CDR2 is SVGEGT. The CDR3 has 19 amino acids. The CDR3 spells CASSLEAGGRGSSTDTQYF. CDR3 in DNA: TGTGCCAGCAGCCTCGAAGCGGGGGGTAGGGGATCCAGCACAGATACGCAGTATTTT.

This chain uses TRBV5-1 with TRBJ2-1; 10 nucleotides agree with TRBD2. Germline CDR1 and CDR2: SGHRS and YFSETQ. There are 15 residues in the CDR3. J gave up 8 bases and V 6 bases, and 11 bases lay outside the gene matches. The CDR3 region is CASKPSSGSRDEQFF. DNA of the CDR3: TGCGCCAGCAAGCCTTCTAGCGGGAGCAGAGATGAGCAGTTCTTC.

The chain has TRBV7-8 and TRBJ1-2, with TRBD1 identical over 8 bases. Trimming took 1 base from V and 4 from J; bases not matched to a gene: 8. The germline V gene encodes CDR1 SGHVS and CDR2 FQNEAQ. The CDR3 loop spans 16 amino acids. The CDR3 spells CASSLGPGGLLYGYTF. The CDR3 bases are TGTGCCAGCAGCTTAGGGCCAGGGGGCCTTCTCTATGGCTACACCTTC.

The rearrangement joins TRBV18 to TRBJ2-7; the match to TRBD2 covers 11 bases. V lost 6 bases to trimming and J lost 2 bases; unmatched junction nucleotides: 3. Germline assignment: CDR1 KGHSH and CDR2 LQKENI. CDR3 length: 14 residues. CDR3 DNA sequence: TGTGCCAGCTCCCAGACTAGCGGGGCCTACGAGCAGTACTTC. Translating gives CASSQTSGAYEQYF.

The rearrangement uses TRBV7-2 and TRBJ2-5, with 8 bases fitting TRBD1. Trimming removed 5 bases from V and 6 bases from J; junction bases left unmatched: 8. CDR3 length: 14 amino acids. CDR1 and CDR2 from the germline V gene are SGHTA and FQGNSA. The CDR3 nucleotides are TGTGCCAGCAGCCCAGGACAGGGTAAACAGACCCAGTACTTC. Its translation is CASSPGQGKQTQYF.

This chain links TRBV13 with TRBJ2-2, with a weak D call TRBD2 (5 bases). The CDR3 has 16 residues. V gave up 5 bases and J gave up 7 bases, with 20 bases separating them. The germline V gene encodes CDR1 PRHDT and CDR2 FYEKMQ (reference sequence). The CDR3 DNA sequence: TGTGCCAGCAGCCCGCGACTCGGGATCCTGAGCGGGGAGCTGTTTTTT. Translation gives CASSPRLGILSGELFF.

The rearrangement links TRBV7-2 to TRBJ2-1, with 10 positions matching TRBD1. This CDR3 comprises 14 residues. V dropped 5 bases and J dropped 8; count of bases not matched to a gene: 6. Germline CDR1 SGHTA, CDR2 FQGNSA. CDR3: CASSRDRGGDEQFF. The CDR3 DNA reads TGTGCCAGCAGCCGGGACAGGGGAGGGGATGAGCAGTTCTTC.

The gene calls are TRBV19 and TRBJ2-1, with TRBD2 matching 11 bases. Germline CDR1 and CDR2: LNHDA and SQIVND (reference sequence). This CDR3 spans 17 amino acids. The V gene end was trimmed by 5 bases and the J gene end by 1 base; junction bases not matched to a gene: 7. CDR3 protein: CASSPKGLAVSYNEQFF. CDR3 bases: TGTGCCAGTAGTCCCAAGGGACTAGCGGTTTCCTACAATGAGCAGTTCTTC.

CDR3 sequence (DNA): TGTGCCAGCAGTTGGGATACAGACAGGAGCACAGATACGCAGTATTTT. This gives the protein CASSWDTDRSTDTQYF. V is TRBV6-5 and J is TRBJ2-3; D is perhaps TRBD1 (6 bases). The CDR3 totals 16 residues. The germline V gene encodes CDR1 MNHEY and CDR2 SVGAGI. Trimming cost V 4 bases and J 0 bases, with 14 bases left between them.

This chain connects TRBV7-9 to TRBJ2-3; D gene ambiguous. There are 12 residues in the CDR3. With 2 bases removed from V and 5 bases from J, the gap between germline ends came to 5 bases. CDR1 SEHNR and CDR2 FQNEAQ come from the germline V gene (reference sequence). This CDR3 reads CASSLYVDTQYF. DNA for the CDR3: TGTGCCAGCAGCTTATATGTAGATACGCAGTATTTT.

This clone has just a few counts. The chain combines TRBV2 with TRBJ1-6; 10 bases match TRBD1. Germline V gene lookup returns CDR1 SNHLY and CDR2 FYNNEI. This CDR3 has 15 amino acids. The V and J ends lost 7 bases and 9 bases, in that order; junction bases with no gene match: 9. The CDR3 reads CASKKGTGELSPLHF. CDR3 nucleotide sequence: TGTGCCAGCAAAAAAGGGACAGGGGAACTTTCACCCCTCCACTTT.

The chain employs TRBV28 and TRBJ2-7; 13 nucleotides agree with TRBD2. Germline loops: CDR1 MDHEN, CDR2 SYDVKM. This CDR3 contains 19 residues. V trimming: 2 bases; J trimming: 4 bases; junction bases outside the gene matches: 14. CDR3 DNA: TGTGCCAGCAGTTTAATAAGCCTAGGACTAGCGGGAGCTCGGTACGAGCAGTACTTC. This gives the protein CASSLISLGLAGARYEQYF.

The J gene is TRBJ1-4, the V gene TRBV5-5, with D possibly being TRBD1 (6 bases). There are 15 residues in the CDR3. Germline CDR1 is SGHKS and CDR2 is YYEKEE (reference sequence). The V end was cut by 4 bases, the J end by 5 bases, with 15 bases between. The CDR3 DNA is TGTGCCAGCAGCCAGGGGACCCCGGAGAATGAAAAACTGTTTTTT. Translated: CASSQGTPENEKLFF.

This chain joins TRBV14 and TRBJ2-3; D ambiguous. V lost 3 bases to trimming and J lost 4 bases, with 2 bases between them. Germline V gene data show CDR1 as SGHDN and CDR2 as FVKESK. CDR3 length equals 11 residues. The CDR3 is CASSHSDTQYF. The DNA for the CDR3 is TGTGCCAGCAGCCACTCAGATACGCAGTATTTT.

V usage is TRBV19 and J usage is TRBJ2-7; D is ambiguous. The CDR3 contains 13 residues. Germline V gives CDR1 LNHDA, CDR2 SQIVND (reference sequence). Trimming removed 3 bases from V and 0 bases from J, with 6 bases in between. The CDR3 loop reads CASSMTPSYEQYF. The CDR3 region has the DNA TGTGCCAGTAGTATGACTCCCTCCTACGAGCAGTACTTC.

Only one count was recorded for this clone. This rearrangement joins TRBV2 to TRBJ1-1; the D gene is possibly TRBD1 (5 bases). The CDR3 totals 14 residues. Germline CDR1 and CDR2: SNHLY and FYNNEI. Trimming left V 3 bases short and J 3 bases short, with 11 bases between. This CDR3 reads CASSDSGQDTEAFF. The CDR3 DNA reads TGTGCCAGCAGTGATTCAGGGCAGGACACTGAAGCTTTCTTT.

The chain couples TRBV5-8 to TRBJ1-1; D remains unclear. V was pared by 3 bases and J by 8 bases, with 17 bases between. Germline V gene data show CDR1 as SGHTS and CDR2 as YDEGEE. The CDR3 runs to 14 residues. For the CDR3, the DNA is TGTGCCAGCAGCTCCCCGGGAACGGCGTCCGAAGCTTTCTTT. Translating it yields CASSSPGTASEAFF.

J is TRBJ2-2 and V is TRBV7-3; D ambiguous. Trimming left V 5 bases short and J 2 bases short, with 12 bases between. Germline V CDR1 and CDR2: SGHTA, FQGTGA. The CDR3 runs to 15 residues. The CDR3 DNA reads as TGTGCCAGCAGCCCCCAGCAGACTAACACCGGGGAGCTGTTTTTT. Its protein is CASSPQQTNTGELFF.

The V call is TRBV11-2, the J call TRBJ2-3; D uncertain. There are 13 residues in the CDR3. Between the trimmed V and J ends, which lost 8 bases and 0 bases, there was a span of 9 bases. Germline V gives CDR1 SGHAT, CDR2 FQNNGV. The CDR3 loop is CASLSGSTDTQYF. The CDR3 nucleotides are TGTGCCAGCCTGTCCGGGAGCACAGATACGCAGTATTTT.

The rearrangement joins TRBV5-1 to TRBJ2-5; 7 bases fit TRBD2. CDR1 and CDR2 from the germline V gene are SGHRS and YFSETQ. This CDR3 is 13 amino acids long. Trimming took 4 bases from V and 4 from J; bases not matched to a gene: 4. CDR3 nucleotide sequence: TGCGCCAGCAGCCGGGGGGACGGAGAGACCCAGTACTTC. Protein: CASSRGDGETQYF.

The rearrangement joins TRBV2 to TRBJ2-1, with D perhaps TRBD2 (5 bases). This CDR3 is built from 11 residues. V lost 7 bases and J lost 9, with 10 bases in between. Looked up from germline, CDR1 is SNHLY and CDR2 is FYNNEI. For the CDR3, the DNA is TGTGCCAGCATGCTAGGAGGTGAGCAGTTCTTC. It specifies CASMLGGEQFF.

The J gene is TRBJ1-5, the V gene TRBV5-6; D not resolved. CDR1 is SGHDT and CDR2 is YYEEEE in the germline V gene. The length of the CDR3 is 12 residues. Trimming cost V 1 base and J 4 bases, with 3 bases left between them. CDR3 nucleotides: TGTGCCAGCAGCTTGCGGAATCAGCCCCAGCATTTT. It specifies CASSLRNQPQHF.

The chain uses TRBV16 and TRBJ1-3; 7 bases map to TRBD1. The CDR3 is 14 amino acids. J lost 4 bases, V lost 4 bases, and 4 bases had no gene match. CDR1 is KGHSY and CDR2 is FQNENV in the germline V gene. The CDR3 nucleotides read TGTGCCAGCAGCCTACAGGGGAGCGGAAACACCATATATTTT. Protein product: CASSLQGSGNTIYF.

The V gene is TRBV29-1, the J gene TRBJ1-1; D call uncertain. The V gene lost 8 bases and the J gene lost 6 bases, with 13 bases spanning the gap. CDR1 is SQVTM, CDR2 ANQGSEA, per germline. The CDR3 has 11 amino acids. The CDR3 loop is CSSVGSSEAFF. CDR3 sequence (DNA): TGCAGCTCAGTTGGGAGTTCTGAAGCTTTCTTT. Based on the CDR3 plus reference TRBV29-1 and TRBJ1-1, the full variable domain is SAVISQKPSRDICQRGTSLTIQCQVDSQVTMMFWYRQQPGQSLTLIATANQGSEATYESGFVIDKFPISRPNLTFSTLTVSNMSPEDSSIYLCSSVGSSEAFFGQGTRLTVV.

The chain carries TRBV6-2 or TRBV6-3 and TRBJ2-5, with D possibly being TRBD1 (6 bases). The germline V gene has CDR1 MNHEY and CDR2 SVGEGT. V dropped 4 bases and J dropped 2 bases, with 17 bases sitting between them. The CDR3 runs 16 residues. The CDR3 is CASSFGTNFLQETQYF. In DNA, the CDR3 is TGTGCCAGCAGTTTTGGGACAAACTTTTTACAAGAGACCCAGTACTTC.

This chain's CDR3 is CASSYAGITYEQYF. The CDR3 coding sequence is TGTGCCAGCAGTTACGCGGGGATAACCTACGAGCAGTACTTC. The V and J genes are TRBV6-5 and TRBJ2-7, with D tentatively TRBD2 (6 bases). From germline, CDR1 is MNHEY and CDR2 SVGAGI. V lost 2 bases and J 2 bases, leaving 10 bases between the germline ends. The CDR3 is 14 residues long.

The chain recombines TRBV6-5 with TRBJ1-5; a weak D match, TRBD1 (6 bases). V shed 8 bases and J shed 1 base, with 9 bases lying between them. CDR1 and CDR2 (germline): MNHEY, SVGAGI. CDR3 length: 13 amino acids. The CDR3, as DNA: TGTGCCAGCGGACAGCGGAGCAATCAGCCCCAGCATTTT. Protein sequence: CASGQRSNQPQHF.

The chain is built from TRBV11-2 and TRBJ2-7, with TRBD2 matching over 8 bases. J lost 2 bases, V lost 7 bases, and 10 bases had no gene match. The germline gives CDR1 SGHAT, CDR2 FQNNGV. CDR3 length equals 15 residues. CDR3 protein: CASTPRGGKTYEQYF. The CDR3 region has the DNA TGTGCCAGCACCCCTCGGGGGGGGAAGACCTACGAGCAGTACTTC.